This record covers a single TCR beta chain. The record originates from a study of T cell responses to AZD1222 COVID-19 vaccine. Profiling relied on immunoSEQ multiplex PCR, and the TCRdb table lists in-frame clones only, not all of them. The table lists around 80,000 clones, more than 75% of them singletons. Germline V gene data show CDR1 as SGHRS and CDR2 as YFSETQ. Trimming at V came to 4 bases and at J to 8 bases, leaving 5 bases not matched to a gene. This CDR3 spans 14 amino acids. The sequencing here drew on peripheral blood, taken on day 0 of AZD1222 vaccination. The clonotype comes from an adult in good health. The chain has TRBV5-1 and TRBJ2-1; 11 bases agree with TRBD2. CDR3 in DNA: TGCGCCAGCAGCCCTAGCGGGGGGCGAGATGAGCAGTTCTTC. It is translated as CASSPSGGRDEQFF.